This T cell receptor beta chain came from a study of blood T cell repertoires in COVID-19. Study background: T cells, B-cell-depleted T cells, or PBMCs provided the cDNA or gDNA that served as material.

The CDR3 spans 16 residues. Trimming took off 3 bases at V and 0 bases at J, with 12 bases between the two ends. CDR1 LNHDA and CDR2 SQIVND come from the germline V gene (reference sequence). The method was immunoSEQ multiplex PCR; TCRdb's version includes in-frame clones alone and lacks a portion of them. The table lists 150,000 or so clones, about nine tenths of them singletons, with around 4.5% in the top ten. All recovered Cohort 3 donors got two negative PCRs, got clearance, or saw symptom resolution. The V call is TRBV19, the J call TRBJ1-3; perhaps TRBD1 as D (5 bases). The sample taken for sequencing was PBMCs or T cells enriched from blood (not recorded which). The TCR was taken from a man between 50 and 59 years old who had recovered from COVID-19. The CDR3 spells CASSIDPGHSGNTIYF. DNA for the CDR3: TGTGCCAGTAGTATCGACCCCGGACACTCTGGAAACACCATATATTTT.